The 16 T cell receptor beta chains given below trace back to one sample, sequenced in a study of cytomegalovirus exposure and HLA in healthy donors. PCR was performed using 60 Vbeta and 13 Jbeta primers. Data came from immunoSEQ multiplex PCR; TCRdb stores just in-frame clones and leaves some out. The data hold fewer than 200,000 clones, with about 71% observed a single time. Sequencing was done on a sample of PBMCs. All receptors derive from a woman aged 25-40 years in good health and CMV-seronegative.

The CDR3 region is CASSSSGPGGETQYF. CDR3 nucleotide sequence: TGTGCCAGCAGCTCCTCGGGGCCGGGGGGTGAGACCCAGTACTTC. V gene TRBV5-4 combines with J gene TRBJ2-5; 7 nucleotides line up with TRBD2. V was clipped by 3 bases and J by 5 bases; unmatched bases: 10. Germline CDR1 and CDR2: SGHNT and YYREEE (reference sequence). CDR3 size: 15 residues.

The V call is TRBV18, the J call TRBJ1-1, with 8 bases matching TRBD1. This CDR3 contains 13 residues. In germline, CDR1 is KGHSH, CDR2 LQKENI. J lost 7 bases, V lost 2 bases, and 3 bases had no gene match. This CDR3 is CASSPRGQDEAFF. The CDR3 nucleotides are TGTGCCAGCTCACCAAGGGGACAGGATGAAGCTTTCTTT.

There are a few counts of this clone. The rearrangement uses TRBV29-1 and TRBJ2-5, with 7 positions matching TRBD2. The V and J ends lost 4 bases and 5 bases, in that order; junction bases with no gene match: 1. Germline V gene data show CDR1 as SQVTM and CDR2 as ANQGSEA. The CDR3 sequence is 11 residues long. The CDR3 here is CSVGRGETQYF. DNA for the CDR3: TGCAGCGTTGGGCGGGGGGAGACCCAGTACTTC.

The rearrangement links TRBV7-2 to TRBJ1-4; D gene uncertain. V lost 8 bases and J lost 0, with 10 bases in between. Germline CDR1 and CDR2: SGHTA and FQGNSA. The CDR3 loop spans 14 amino acids. The CDR3 protein is CASSRHSTNEKLFF. DNA for the CDR3: TGTGCCAGCTCCAGACATTCAACTAATGAAAAACTGTTTTTT.

This clone has just a few counts. This chain joins TRBV5-5 and TRBJ1-1; D ambiguous. The CDR3 consists of 13 residues. V shed 1 base and J shed 2 bases, with 6 bases lying between them. CDR1 is SGHKS, CDR2 YYEKEE, per germline (reference sequence). In DNA, the CDR3 is TGTGCCAGCAGCTTGAGAGGTAACACTGAAGCTTTCTTT. Protein product: CASSLRGNTEAFF.

This clone has a handful of counts. The V and J genes are TRBV4-2 and TRBJ1-2; D is unclear. The V and J ends lost 0 bases and 0 bases respectively, with 11 bases between them. CDR3 length equals 16 residues. Germline-derived CDR1 and CDR2 are LGHNA and YNFKEQ. CDR3 loop: CASSQDLTPPNYGYTF. The CDR3 nucleotides read TGTGCCAGCAGCCAAGATCTGACACCACCTAACTATGGCTACACCTTC.

The rearrangement links TRBV2 to TRBJ2-7; 8 nucleotides agree with TRBD1. There are 16 residues in the CDR3. With V trimmed by 3 bases and J by 2 bases, 9 bases remained unmatched. Germline lookup yields CDR1 SNHLY and CDR2 FYNNEI. The CDR3, as DNA: TGTGCCAGCAGTGACCCGCCTTGGACAGGGCCCTACGAGCAGTACTTC. Translated: CASSDPPWTGPYEQYF.

A note on this clone: The junction shows a germline mismatch at one end, possibly a read error. This rearrangement joins TRBV4-3 to TRBJ1-2; possible D gene TRBD1, 5 bases. This CDR3 contains 15 residues. Germline V gene sequence: CDR1 LGHNA, CDR2 YSLEER. The CDR3 reads CASSQRGGNHYGYPF. The CDR3 DNA follows: TGCGCCAGCAGCCAACGGGGCGGGAACCACTATGGCTACCCCTTC.

The V call is TRBV28, the J call TRBJ1-2; D not resolved. The CDR3 contains 13 residues. Germline CDR1 MDHEN, CDR2 SYDVKM. Trimming pared 3 bases from V and 0 bases from J, leaving 5 bases between. In DNA, the CDR3 is TGTGCCAGCAGTTTGAGGGCTAACTATGGCTACACCTTC. Amino acid sequence: CASSLRANYGYTF.

J is TRBJ2-7 and V is TRBV7-3, with D perhaps TRBD2 (6 bases). CDR3 length equals 13 residues. V dropped 1 base and J dropped 3 bases, with 7 bases sitting between them. Germline V gene data show CDR1 as SGHTA and CDR2 as FQGTGA. The DNA for the CDR3 is TGTGCCAGCAGCTTAATGGGGGGCTACGAGCAGTACTTC. Protein sequence: CASSLMGGYEQYF.

V is TRBV5-6 and J is TRBJ2-7, with D possibly being TRBD2 (5 bases). CDR1 is SGHDT, CDR2 YYEEEE, per germline. The CDR3 is 15 amino acids. V lost 5 bases to trimming and J lost 4 bases, with 19 bases between them. The chain's CDR3 is CASSWVLGEKYEQYF. DNA for the CDR3: TGTGCCAGCAGTTGGGTTCTCGGGGAGAAGTACGAGCAGTACTTC.

The chain has TRBV30 and TRBJ2-7; D unclear. Germline loops: CDR1 GTSNPN, CDR2 SVGIG (reference sequence). The CDR3 extends over 14 amino acids. Trimming left V 4 bases short and J 2 bases short, with 15 bases between. The CDR3 nucleotides read TGTGCCTGGACCCCCGGTCCGGGTCCCTACGAGCAGTACTTC. Its protein product is CAWTPGPGPYEQYF.

The gene calls are TRBV7-3 and TRBJ2-7; D is perhaps TRBD1 (6 bases). Germline CDR1 is SGHTA and CDR2 is FQGTGA. Trimming cost V 5 bases and J 0 bases, with 17 bases left between them. The CDR3 covers 16 residues. CDR3 in DNA: TGTGCCAGCAGCCCAACTCCGGGACACAGCTCCTACGAGCAGTACTTC. Translating gives CASSPTPGHSSYEQYF.

This chain uses TRBV11-2 with TRBJ2-3; D not certain. Germline loops: CDR1 SGHAT, CDR2 FQNNGV. This CDR3 region has 17 residues. Trimming took off 1 base at V and 5 bases at J, with 19 bases between the two ends. This CDR3 is CASSLVAAFELGDTQYF. The CDR3 nucleotides are TGTGCCAGCAGCTTAGTGGCAGCGTTCGAGTTAGGAGATACGCAGTATTTT.

The rearrangement joins TRBV11-3 to TRBJ2-2; possible D gene TRBD1, 6 bases. The V end lost 2 bases, the J end lost 3 bases, and 10 bases lay between the germline ends. The CDR3 consists of 15 residues. The germline V gene encodes CDR1 SGHNT and CDR2 YENEEA. CDR3 amino acids: CASSLQQGDTGELFF. DNA of the CDR3: TGTGCCAGCAGCTTACAACAGGGCGACACCGGGGAGCTGTTTTTT.

This chain joins TRBV7-9 and TRBJ2-3, with unresolved D. This CDR3 is 16 amino acids long. Germline CDR1 reads SEHNR; CDR2 reads FQNEAQ (reference sequence). The ends were cut back, 0 bases at V and 2 bases at J, with 12 bases in the middle. This CDR3 is CASSLAQAAFTDTQYF. DNA for the CDR3: TGTGCCAGCAGCTTAGCGCAGGCAGCTTTCACAGATACGCAGTATTTT.